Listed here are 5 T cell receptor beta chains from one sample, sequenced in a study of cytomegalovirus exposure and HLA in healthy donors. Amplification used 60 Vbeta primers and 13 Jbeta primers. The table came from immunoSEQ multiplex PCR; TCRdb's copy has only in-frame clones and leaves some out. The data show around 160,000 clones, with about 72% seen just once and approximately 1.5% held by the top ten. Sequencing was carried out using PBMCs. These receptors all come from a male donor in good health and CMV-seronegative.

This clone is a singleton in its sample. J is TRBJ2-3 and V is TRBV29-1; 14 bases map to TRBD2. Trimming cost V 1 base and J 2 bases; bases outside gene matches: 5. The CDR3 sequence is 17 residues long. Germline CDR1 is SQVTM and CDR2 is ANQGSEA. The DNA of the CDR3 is TGCAGCGTTGAAGCTCCGGGACTAGCGGGAGTCACAGATACGCAGTATTTT. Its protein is CSVEAPGLAGVTDTQYF.

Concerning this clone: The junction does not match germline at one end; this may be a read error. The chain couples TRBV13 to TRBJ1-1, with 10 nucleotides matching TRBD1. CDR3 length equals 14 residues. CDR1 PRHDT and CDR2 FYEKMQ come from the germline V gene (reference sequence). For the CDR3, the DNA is TGTGCCAGCAGCTTATCGGGGTCCAGGACAGGGGGGGTCTTT. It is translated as CASSLSGSRTGGVF.

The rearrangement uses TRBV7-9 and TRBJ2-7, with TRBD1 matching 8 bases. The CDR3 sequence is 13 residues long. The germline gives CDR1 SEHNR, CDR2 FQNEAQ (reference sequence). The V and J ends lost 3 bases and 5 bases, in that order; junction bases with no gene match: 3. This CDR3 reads CASSFQGANEQYF. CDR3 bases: TGTGCCAGCAGCTTTCAGGGGGCTAACGAGCAGTACTTC.

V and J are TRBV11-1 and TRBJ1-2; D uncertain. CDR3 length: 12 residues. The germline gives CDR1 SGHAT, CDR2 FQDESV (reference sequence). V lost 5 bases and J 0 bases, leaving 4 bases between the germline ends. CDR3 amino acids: CASSGTNYGYTF. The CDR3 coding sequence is TGTGCCAGCAGCGGCACTAACTATGGCTACACCTTC. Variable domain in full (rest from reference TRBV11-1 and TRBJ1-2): EAEVAQSPRYKITEKSQAVAFWCDPISGHATLYWYRQILGQGPELLVQFQDESVVDDSQLPKDRFSAERLKGVDSTLKIQPAELGDSAMYLCASSGTNYGYTFGSGTRLTVV.

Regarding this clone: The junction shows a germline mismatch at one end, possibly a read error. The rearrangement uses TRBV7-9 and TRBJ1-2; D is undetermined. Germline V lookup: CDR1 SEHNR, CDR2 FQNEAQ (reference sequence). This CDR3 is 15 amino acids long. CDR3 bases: TGTTCCAGCAGCTTACCAACCGGACTTGCCTATGGCTACACCTTC. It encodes CSSSLPTGLAYGYTF.